The 13 T cell receptor beta chains presented below share a single source sample, sequenced in a study of low-dose radiotherapy and immunotherapy resistance in tumors (dated by TCRdb to between 2021 and 2022). In light of the paper, this sample's time point label describes: after trial treatment. What the treatment or condition label conveys for this sample: LDRT plus nivolumab, ipilimumab, low-dose cyclophosphamide and aspirin (RACIN trial). The sequencing machine was an Illumina HiSeq 2500. Superscript III and a set of TRAV- and TRBV-specific primers were used to synthesize first-strand cDNA, so that both TCRalpha and TCRbeta chains were covered. TCRs were amplified with Phusion for 20 PCR cycles, with a constant-region primer paired with the adapter attached to the V primers. TCRdb took the public reads, trimmed them with fastp at Q25, ran MiXCR for clone calling and kept in-frame beta chains. A single entry per CDR3 protein holds the most common genes and DNA from its merged rows. A total of tens of thousands of distinct CDR3 sequences appear in this sample, approximately 26% of them only once. Roughly 9.1% of the sample comes from the top ten.

The sequencing used PBMCs, collected after low-dose radiotherapy plus immunotherapy. All receptors come from a male donor with prostate cancer.

This clonotype is labeled medium-sized. The rearrangement joins TRBV6-2 or TRBV6-3 to TRBJ2-1, with 9 bases identical to TRBD2. Per the germline V gene, CDR1 is MNHEY and CDR2 is SVGEGT. V trimming: 2 bases; J trimming: 10 bases; junction bases outside the gene matches: 15. The CDR3 is 17 amino acids. This CDR3 is CASSYGSGGGARGEQFF. Here the CDR3 DNA reads TGTGCCAGCAGTTACGGGTCTGGCGGGGGGGCTCGTGGAGAGCAGTTCTTC.

In its sample, this clonotype was seen many times. CDR3 nucleotides: TGCGCCAGCAGCGAGGATGGGGGGGCCAACGTCCTGACTTTC. This translates into CASSEDGGANVLTF. This sequence joins TRBV5-1 and TRBJ2-6, with D uncertain. V was trimmed by 4 bases and J by 4 bases, leaving 9 bases between them. Germline-derived CDR1 and CDR2 are SGHRS and YFSETQ. This CDR3 has 14 amino acids.

This clonotype was observed at least ten times. The rearrangement links TRBV5-6 to TRBJ2-1; TRBD1 or TRBD2 may be the D gene (5 bases each). Trimming removed 4 bases at V and 9 bases at J, with 14 bases between. The germline CDR1 and CDR2 sequences are SGHDT and YYEEEE. This CDR3 has 13 residues. This CDR3 is CASSPGPAGEQFF. CDR3 coding DNA: TGTGCCAGCAGCCCGGGACCGGCTGGTGAGCAGTTCTTC.

This clonotype was counted ten times or more. This chain connects TRBV11-2 to TRBJ2-7, with unresolved D. V lost 4 bases to trimming and J lost 3 bases, with 4 bases between them. Germline V gives CDR1 SGHAT, CDR2 FQNNGV. The length of the CDR3 is 11 residues. Written as DNA, the CDR3 is TGTGCCAGCAGCTCGGGCTACGAGCAGTACTTC. It is translated as CASSSGYEQYF.

A word on this clonotype: With a far larger clone one base away, a read error is the likely cause. This chain connects TRBV6-1 to TRBJ2-1; no definite D call. The CDR3 is 13 amino acids. Germline-derived CDR1 and CDR2 are MNHNS and SASEGT. V lost 8 bases, J lost 6 bases, and 14 bases lay in between. DNA for the CDR3: TGTGCCAGCGGGTCAGAAACGAGCAATGAGCAGTTCTTC. Its translation is CASGSETSNEQFF.

This clonotype occurred many times. This chain connects TRBV9 to TRBJ2-4; D ambiguous. CDR3 size: 15 residues. With 0 bases removed from V and 3 bases from J, the gap between germline ends came to 10 bases. In germline, CDR1 is SGDLS, CDR2 YYNGEE. In DNA form, the CDR3 reads TGTGCCAGCAGCGTAGGTGGCTTGGGCAAAAACATTCAGTACTTC. It specifies CASSVGGLGKNIQYF.

This clonotype was found many times. The CDR3 spells CASSLSGSGAANADTQYF. CDR3 sequence (DNA): TGTGCCAGCAGTTTATCGGGGAGCGGGGCAGCCAACGCAGATACGCAGTATTTT. The V call is TRBV27, the J call TRBJ2-3; 7 nucleotides line up with TRBD2. The germline gives CDR1 MNHEY, CDR2 SMNVEV (reference sequence). V shed 0 bases and J 4 bases; nucleotides not matched to a gene: 13. The CDR3 loop spans 18 amino acids.

This clonotype was counted at least ten times. This is likely an artifact of a read error, given a far larger clone one base away. V usage is TRBV20-1 and J usage is TRBJ2-7, with D tentatively TRBD1 or TRBD2 (5 bases each). Per the germline V gene, CDR1 is DFQATT and CDR2 is SNEGSKA (reference sequence). CDR3 length: 16 amino acids. V was trimmed by 0 bases and J by 7 bases, leaving 22 bases between them. The CDR3 protein is CSARDPGPPGWNEQYF. CDR3 DNA sequence: TGCAGTGCTAGAGATCCGGGACCCCCAGGGTGGAATGAGCAGTACTTC.

At least ten counts were recorded for this clonotype. The chain employs TRBV6-2 or TRBV6-3 and TRBJ2-1; 14 nucleotides agree with TRBD2. V gave up 6 bases and J gave up 4 bases; unmatched junction bases: 17. The CDR3 extends over 20 amino acids. CDR1 is MNHEY and CDR2 is SVGEGT in the germline V gene. The CDR3 here is CASSPNPGLAGARRYNEQFF. The DNA for the CDR3 is TGTGCCAGCAGCCCAAACCCGGGACTAGCGGGGGCCCGCCGATACAATGAGCAGTTCTTC.

This clonotype was counted once. The chain joins TRBV25-1 to TRBJ2-7, with TRBD1 identical over 9 bases. The CDR3 contains 16 residues. Germline V CDR1 and CDR2: MGHDK, SYGVNS. With 3 bases clipped from V and 0 bases from J, the junction kept 6 bases outside the gene matches. The CDR3 loop reads CASSETGTGSSYEQYF. The CDR3 DNA sequence: TGTGCCAGCAGTGAGACGGGGACAGGGAGCTCCTACGAGCAGTACTTC.

This clonotype was detected ten times or more. V usage is TRBV5-8 and J usage is TRBJ2-2; D is unclear. The CDR3 has 14 amino acids. Trimming left V 0 bases short and J 7 bases short, with 10 bases between. The germline V gene has CDR1 SGHTS and CDR2 YDEGEE. The CDR3 is CASSLGPAGGELFF. CDR3 in DNA: TGTGCCAGCAGCTTGGGTCCAGCCGGCGGGGAGCTGTTTTTT.

The chain joins TRBV5-1 to TRBJ2-1; a weak D match, TRBD1 (6 bases). From germline, CDR1 is SGHRS and CDR2 YFSETQ. The CDR3 totals 15 residues. The ends were cut back, 2 bases at V and 1 base at J, with 10 bases in the middle. CDR3 sequence reads: CASSFSGQSYNEQFF. CDR3 coding DNA: TGCGCCAGCAGCTTCTCCGGACAGTCCTACAATGAGCAGTTCTTC.

This clonotype was observed at least ten times. This rearrangement joins TRBV29-1 to TRBJ1-1; D is perhaps TRBD1 (6 bases). CDR1 is SQVTM, CDR2 ANQGSEA, per germline. Trimming pared 4 bases from V and 5 bases from J, leaving 11 bases between. This CDR3 is 12 amino acids long. The CDR3 sequence: CSVGQGWTEAFF. The CDR3 bases are TGCAGCGTTGGTCAGGGGTGGACTGAAGCTTTCTTT.